This T cell receptor (beta chain) appears in the sequencing data of a study of blood T cell repertoires in COVID-19. The overall study: PBMCs, B-cell-depleted T cells, or T cells were the source of the cDNA or gDNA that made up the material.

V dropped 3 bases and J dropped 4 bases, with 10 bases sitting between them. This CDR3 has 13 amino acids. Germline loops: CDR1 SGHRS, CDR2 YFSETQ. Here immunoSEQ multiplex PCR was the method, and the copy in TCRdb shows in-frame clones only, minus some. Of over 45,000 clones in the sample, roughly 90% were seen once. The sample was peripheral blood. The clonotype was recovered from a man aged 60 to 75 with active COVID-19. This chain joins TRBV5-1 and TRBJ1-2; D is ambiguous. The CDR3 nucleotides read TGCGCCAGCAGCTCATACAGTTCCTATGGCTACACCTTC. This translates into CASSSYSSYGYTF.